Following are 28 T cell receptor beta chains from one sample sequenced in a study of T cell repertoires in cytomegalovirus infection. TCRdb re-derived calls from the reads in MiXCR, one entry per CDR3 protein. The sample holds fewer than 350,000 distinct CDR3 sequences, 9.5% seen once. The sample taken for sequencing was PBMCs. The source is a human donor in good health (CMV status not recorded). Some clones in this sample may be carry-over from other donors' samples.

In its sample, this clonotype was seen many times. The chain combines TRBV7-2 with TRBJ1-4; TRBD1 is a possible D gene (5 bases). The V and J ends lost 0 bases and 7 bases respectively, with 18 bases between them. CDR3 size: 17 residues. In germline, CDR1 is SGHTA, CDR2 FQGNSA. In nucleotides, the CDR3 is TGTGCCAGCAGCTTAGCGAAGGGGCCGGCCGGAGGTGAAAAACTGTTTTTT. It translates to CASSLAKGPAGGEKLFF.

This clonotype was seen a few times. This chain uses TRBV6-2 or TRBV6-3 with TRBJ2-3; 8 nucleotides align to TRBD2. The CDR3 spans 15 residues. Losses at the gene ends were 6 bases for V and 6 bases for J; bases not matched to a gene: 11. Germline V lookup: CDR1 MNHEY, CDR2 SVGEGT. The CDR3 DNA reads TGTGCCAGCAGCGGGCGATTAGCGGGGTCTGATACGCAGTATTTT. Its protein product is CASSGRLAGSDTQYF.

This clonotype was counted ten times or more. The chain links TRBV12-3 or TRBV12-4 to TRBJ2-2, with 9 bases fitting TRBD2. After removal of 5 bases from V and 8 bases from J, the junction contained 15 bases not matched to a gene. The CDR3 is made up of 17 amino acids. The CDR3 sequence is CASSPIRASGTSGELFF. CDR3 coding DNA: TGTGCCAGCAGTCCCATTAGGGCTAGCGGGACATCTGGGGAGCTGTTTTTT.

This clonotype was seen repeatedly, ten times or more. The rearrangement joins TRBV11-3 to TRBJ2-3, with 10 bases identical to TRBD2. This CDR3 is built from 15 residues. V lost 0 bases to trimming and J lost 6 bases; unmatched junction nucleotides: 3. CDR1 SGHNT and CDR2 YENEEA come from the germline V gene. The chain's CDR3 is CASSLEGLATDTQYF. The CDR3 DNA is TGTGCCAGCAGCTTAGAGGGACTAGCGACCGATACGCAGTATTTT. Variable domain in full (rest from reference TRBV11-3 and TRBJ2-3): EAGVVQSPRYKIIEKKQPVAFWCNPISGHNTLYWYLQNLGQGPELLIRYENEEAVDDSQLPKDRFSAERLKGVDSTLKIQPAELGDSAVYLCASSLEGLATDTQYFGPGTRLTVL.

This clonotype was observed at least ten times. V usage is TRBV7-2 and J usage is TRBJ2-1; perhaps TRBD2 as D (6 bases). V gave up 5 bases and J gave up 7 bases, with 15 bases separating them. This CDR3 is built from 14 residues. Germline lookup yields CDR1 SGHTA and CDR2 FQGNSA. Here the CDR3 reads CASSLGLRRNEQFF. CDR3 in DNA: TGTGCCAGCAGCCTGGGACTCCGGAGGAATGAGCAGTTCTTC.

This clonotype was picked up many times. J is TRBJ1-2 and V is TRBV7-8; D gene uncertain. Germline V CDR1 and CDR2: SGHVS, FQNEAQ. The CDR3 has 15 residues. The ends were cut back, 0 bases at V and 10 bases at J, with 18 bases in the middle. This chain's CDR3 is CASSLAKGGLSVYTF. CDR3 DNA sequence: TGTGCCAGCAGCTTAGCTAAAGGAGGACTTTCTGTCTACACCTTC. The entire variable domain, with the rest obtained from reference TRBV7-8 and TRBJ1-2, is as follows: GAGVSQSPRYKVAKRGQDVALRCDPISGHVSLFWYQQALGQGPEFLTYFQNEAQLDKSGLPSDRFFAERPEGSVSTLKIQRTQQEDSAVYLCASSLAKGGLSVYTFGSGTRLTVV.

The sample holds many counts of this clonotype. This chain joins TRBV28 and TRBJ1-2, with D possibly being TRBD1 (6 bases). Germline V gene sequence: CDR1 MDHEN, CDR2 SYDVKM. V lost 7 bases and J 8 bases, leaving 20 bases between the germline ends. The CDR3 sequence is 14 residues long. CDR3 loop: CASTNTGWSGGYTF. DNA of the CDR3: TGTGCCAGCACCAATACAGGGTGGTCCGGCGGCTACACCTTC.

The count of this clonotype is one. The chain has TRBV30 and TRBJ1-2; D ambiguous. Trimming removed 2 bases from V and 4 bases from J, with 17 bases in between. The CDR3 spans 15 residues. Germline V gene data show CDR1 as GTSNPN and CDR2 as SVGIG (reference sequence). CDR3 sequence reads: CAWSSFGRAAYGYTF. In DNA, the CDR3 is TGTGCCTGGAGTTCCTTTGGGAGGGCTGCCTATGGCTACACCTTC.

The genes are TRBV2 and TRBJ2-5; D is unresolved. Germline-derived CDR1 and CDR2 are SNHLY and FYNNEI. Deletions cut 2 bases from V and 6 bases from J, with 10 bases between. CDR3 length equals 13 residues. In nucleotides, the CDR3 is TGTGCCAGCAGTGAAAGGGCCGTTAAGACCCAGTACTTC. Translation gives CASSERAVKTQYF.

At least ten counts were recorded for this clonotype. The chain joins TRBV7-2 to TRBJ2-1; 7 nucleotides match TRBD2. With V trimmed by 2 bases and J by 10 bases, 14 bases remained unmatched. CDR3 size: 16 residues. The germline V gene encodes CDR1 SGHTA and CDR2 FQGNSA. In DNA, the CDR3 is TGTGCCAGCAGCTTAAAAATCCTAGCTGGGAGGGAAGAGCAGTTCTTC. Translation: CASSLKILAGREEQFF.

The sample holds many counts of this clonotype. V gene TRBV6-1 combines with J gene TRBJ1-4; 7 bases are shared with TRBD1. V shed 6 bases and J 8 bases; nucleotides not matched to a gene: 9. Looked up from germline, CDR1 is MNHNS and CDR2 is SASEGT. The CDR3 loop spans 14 amino acids. CDR3 nucleotides: TGTGCCAGCAGGGGACGGGACAGTCCGGAAAAACTGTTTTTT. Its protein is CASRGRDSPEKLFF.

This clonotype was found a few times. The chain recombines TRBV7-2 with TRBJ2-7, with TRBD2 identical over 8 bases. CDR1 is SGHTA, CDR2 FQGNSA, per germline. V lost 5 bases and J lost 4; bases outside the gene matches: 10. The CDR3 has 15 residues. The chain's CDR3 is CASSPGGGGGYEQYF. Written as DNA, the CDR3 is TGTGCCAGCAGCCCCGGGGGGGGAGGCGGGTACGAGCAGTACTTC.

This clonotype was seen more than once but under ten times. The chain carries TRBV12-3 or TRBV12-4 and TRBJ2-1, with TRBD1 matching 8 bases. With V trimmed by 4 bases and J by 7 bases, 9 bases remained unmatched. The CDR3 runs to 15 residues. The CDR3 loop reads CASSSSGGARNEQFF. DNA for the CDR3: TGTGCCAGCAGTTCCTCAGGGGGCGCGAGGAATGAGCAGTTCTTC.

There are a few counts of this clonotype. The chain carries TRBV7-3 and TRBJ2-5; 8 bases match TRBD1. From germline, CDR1 is SGHTA and CDR2 FQGTGA. This CDR3 contains 16 residues. Unmatched junction bases numbered 13, after V lost 5 bases and J lost 5 bases. The CDR3 region is CASSLEGSRGRETQYF. In DNA form, the CDR3 reads TGTGCCAGCAGCCTCGAAGGGTCCAGGGGGCGTGAGACCCAGTACTTC.

The table lists this clonotype with a count of one. A much larger clone lies a single base off, so this may be a read error. The gene calls are TRBV28 and TRBJ2-7; 12 nucleotides agree with TRBD2. CDR3 length: 19 residues. Germline V gene lookup returns CDR1 MDHEN and CDR2 SYDVKM. The CDR3 protein is CARRGPWTSGVFLSYEQNF. Here the CDR3 DNA reads TGTGCCAGGAGAGGACCGTGGACTAGCGGGGTCTTCCTCTCCTACGAGCAGAACTTC.

This clonotype was observed once. The chain combines TRBV27 with TRBJ2-3; the D gene is possibly TRBD1 (5 bases). Trimming removed 6 bases from V and 1 base from J, with 8 bases in between. The CDR3 has 13 amino acids. Germline loops: CDR1 MNHEY, CDR2 SMNVEV (reference sequence). The CDR3 nucleotides are TGTGCCAGCAGAGTAGGGGGCACAGATACGCAGTATTTT. This codes for CASRVGGTDTQYF.

V and J are TRBV29-1 and TRBJ2-5; TRBD1 might be the D (5 bases). The CDR3 contains 15 residues. Trimming took off 3 bases at V and 5 bases at J, with 19 bases between the two ends. In germline, CDR1 is SQVTM, CDR2 ANQGSEA. CDR3 amino acids: CSVEIGQPLGETQYF. The DNA of the CDR3 is TGCAGCGTTGAGATAGGACAACCGCTCGGGGAGACCCAGTACTTC.

This clonotype came up many times. This chain links TRBV7-6 with TRBJ2-3; 9 bases are a match to TRBD2. V was clipped by 6 bases and J by 3 bases; unmatched bases: 13. The CDR3 has 17 amino acids. The germline V gene has CDR1 SGHVS and CDR2 FNYEAQ. The CDR3 loop reads CASRYPPGGRETDTQYF. CDR3 nucleotides: TGTGCCAGCAGATACCCCCCTGGCGGGAGGGAAACAGATACGCAGTATTTT. Full variable domain (remainder filled in from reference TRBV7-6 and TRBJ2-3): GAGVSQSPRYKVTKRGQDVALRCDPISGHVSLYWYRQALGQGPEFLTYFNYEAQQDKSGLPNDRFSAERPEGSISTLTIQRTEQRDSAMYRCASRYPPGGRETDTQYFGPGTRLTVL.

At least ten counts were recorded for this clonotype. The DNA for the CDR3 is TGTGCCAGTAGTATACACAGGGAGGGTGAGCAGTTCTTC. This codes for CASSIHREGEQFF. This rearrangement joins TRBV19 to TRBJ2-1; maybe TRBD2 (7 bases). Looked up from germline, CDR1 is LNHDA and CDR2 is SQIVND (reference sequence). Trimming shortened V by 2 bases and J by 9 bases, and 11 bases separated the two germline ends. This CDR3 spans 13 amino acids.

The sample holds many counts of this clonotype. The V call is TRBV7-3, the J call TRBJ2-1, with 15 bases matching TRBD2. From germline, CDR1 is SGHTA and CDR2 FQGTGA. V gave up 8 bases and J gave up 10 bases; unmatched junction bases: 9. The CDR3 extends over 15 amino acids. CDR3: CASGLAGGPGTEQFF. The CDR3 coding sequence is TGTGCCAGCGGACTAGCGGGAGGGCCGGGGACAGAGCAGTTCTTC.

This clonotype was observed many times. The V and J genes are TRBV29-1 and TRBJ2-5; no definite D call. The V end lost 3 bases, the J end lost 11 bases, and 7 bases lay between the germline ends. The CDR3 extends over 9 amino acids. Germline V gives CDR1 SQVTM, CDR2 ANQGSEA. The CDR3 loop is CSVDSEQYF. The CDR3 region has the DNA TGCAGCGTTGATTCTGAACAGTACTTC.

The chain couples TRBV15 to TRBJ1-2, with TRBD1 as a possible D gene (5 bases). The CDR3 is 15 amino acids. The V end lost 4 bases, the J end lost 3 bases, and 15 bases lay between the germline ends. Germline assignment: CDR1 LNHNV and CDR2 YYDKDF (reference sequence). The CDR3 reads CATSNRGLIYYGYTF. CDR3 DNA sequence: TGTGCCACCAGCAACCGGGGCCTAATATACTATGGCTACACCTTC.

This clonotype appeared many times. This rearrangement joins TRBV7-2 to TRBJ2-5, with 9 bases fitting TRBD2. V shed 5 bases and J 3 bases; nucleotides not matched to a gene: 4. CDR3 length equals 14 residues. Germline CDR1 SGHTA, CDR2 FQGNSA. The CDR3 loop is CASSHSGSKETQYF. The DNA of the CDR3 is TGTGCCAGCAGCCATAGCGGGAGTAAAGAGACCCAGTACTTC.

This clonotype was seen more than once but under ten times. The chain is built from TRBV11-2 and TRBJ1-2; no clear D gene. Germline CDR1 reads SGHAT; CDR2 reads FQNNGV. The ends were cut back, 9 bases at V and 5 bases at J, with 10 bases in the middle. The CDR3 runs 11 residues. Here the CDR3 DNA reads TGTGCCAGTGGGGAGCTTTATGGCTACACCTTC. This translates into CASGELYGYTF. Complete variable domain (other parts from reference TRBV11-2 and TRBJ1-2): EAGVAQSPRYKIIEKRQSVAFWCNPISGHATLYWYQQILGQGPKLLIQFQNNGVVDDSQLPKDRFSAERLKGVDSTLKIQPAKLEDSAVYLCASGELYGYTFGSGTRLTVV.

This chain uses TRBV20-1 with TRBJ2-7; 8 bases line up with TRBD1. The length of the CDR3 is 13 residues. With V trimmed by 5 bases and J by 7 bases, 10 bases remained unmatched. Germline values: CDR1 DFQATT, CDR2 SNEGSKA (reference sequence). The CDR3 loop is CSARTGGYGEQYF. Written as DNA, the CDR3 is TGCAGTGCTCGTACAGGGGGTTACGGGGAGCAGTACTTC.

This clonotype was recorded a few times. The rearrangement joins TRBV20-1 to TRBJ1-4; TRBD1 agrees at 10 bases. The CDR3 has 13 residues. Germline V CDR1 and CDR2: DFQATT, SNEGSKA (reference sequence). The J segment lost 5 bases and the V segment lost 5 bases, leaving 2 bases of the junction unmatched. CDR3 residues: CSAPDRGNEKLFF. The CDR3 coding sequence is TGCAGTGCTCCGGACAGGGGGAATGAAAAACTGTTTTTT.

This rearrangement joins TRBV7-8 to TRBJ1-2; TRBD1 matches at 9 bases. The ends lost 5 bases at V and 4 bases at J; junction bases unmatched: 11. The CDR3 extends over 16 amino acids. Looked up from germline, CDR1 is SGHVS and CDR2 is FQNEAQ. The DNA for the CDR3 is TGTGCCAGCAGCAGTACTCGGGACAGGGATCTCTATGGCTACACCTTC. It encodes CASSSTRDRDLYGYTF.

This clonotype was seen ten or more times. The chain has TRBV7-2 and TRBJ2-3; TRBD1 might be the D (5 bases). CDR1 is SGHTA and CDR2 is FQGNSA in the germline V gene. Trimming stripped 2 bases from V and 4 bases from J, with 13 bases between. There are 15 residues in the CDR3. The CDR3 reads CASSLWPGSSDTQYF. Here the CDR3 DNA reads TGTGCCAGCAGCTTATGGCCAGGGTCCTCAGATACGCAGTATTTT. Looking up the rest from reference TRBV7-2 and TRBJ2-3 gives the full variable domain: GAGVSQSPSNKVTEKGKDVELRCDPISGHTALYWYRQSLGQGLEFLIYFQGNSAPDKSGLPSDRFSAERTGGSVSTLTIQRTQQEDSAVYLCASSLWPGSSDTQYFGPGTRLTVL.